This TCR beta chain was sequenced in a study of blood T cell repertoires in COVID-19. In the study overall: The United States, Italy and Spain provided the acute and convalescent COVID-19 samples. Nucleic acid was either cDNA or gDNA, and it came from T cells, B-cell-depleted T cells, or PBMCs.

Germline CDR1 reads SGHNT; CDR2 reads YENEEA. The length of the CDR3 is 13 residues. V was cut by 4 bases and J by 8 bases, with 12 bases left in between. As originally analysed: Amplification from reference gene primers served as the basis for estimated nucleated cell counts. This table comes from immunoSEQ multiplex PCR, and its TCRdb copy is limited to in-frame clones, with some not included. V and J calls and clone size are as listed in that table; D and trimming were resolved from the DNA. This table holds 100,000 to 150,000 clones, roughly four fifths found once. The sequence derives from a man in his forties or fifties with active or convalescent COVID-19. J is TRBJ2-1 and V is TRBV11-3; no clear D. Material: peripheral blood. The CDR3 DNA reads TGTGCCAGCAGCTCCGACTCCACGGATGAGCAGTTCTTC. Translating gives CASSSDSTDEQFF.